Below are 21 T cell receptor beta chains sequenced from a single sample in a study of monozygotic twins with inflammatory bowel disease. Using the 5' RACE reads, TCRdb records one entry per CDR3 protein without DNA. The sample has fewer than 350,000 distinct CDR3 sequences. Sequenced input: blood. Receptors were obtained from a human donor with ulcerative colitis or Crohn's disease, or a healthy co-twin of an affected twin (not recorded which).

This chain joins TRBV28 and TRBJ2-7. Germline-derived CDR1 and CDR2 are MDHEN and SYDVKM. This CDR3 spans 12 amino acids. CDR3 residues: CASSSGFGEQYF.

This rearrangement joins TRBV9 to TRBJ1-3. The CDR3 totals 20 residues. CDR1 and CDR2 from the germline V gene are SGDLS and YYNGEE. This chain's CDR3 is CASSVDIPLVTLGSGNTIYF.

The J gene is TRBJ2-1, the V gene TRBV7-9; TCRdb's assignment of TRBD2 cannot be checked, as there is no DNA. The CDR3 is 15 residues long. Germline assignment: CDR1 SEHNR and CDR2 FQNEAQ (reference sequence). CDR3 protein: CASSFGTSGLNEQFF.

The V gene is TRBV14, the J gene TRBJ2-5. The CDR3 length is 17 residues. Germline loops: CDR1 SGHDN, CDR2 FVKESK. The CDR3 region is CASSHPRYTDPQETQYF.

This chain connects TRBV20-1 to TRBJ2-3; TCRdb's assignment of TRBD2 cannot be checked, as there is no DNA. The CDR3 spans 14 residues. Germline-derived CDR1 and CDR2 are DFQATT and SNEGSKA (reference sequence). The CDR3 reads CSAHSGARADTQYF.

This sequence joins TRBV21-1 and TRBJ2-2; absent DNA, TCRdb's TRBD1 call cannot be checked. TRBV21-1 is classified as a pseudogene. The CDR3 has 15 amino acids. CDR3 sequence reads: CASSGKAGHTGELFF.

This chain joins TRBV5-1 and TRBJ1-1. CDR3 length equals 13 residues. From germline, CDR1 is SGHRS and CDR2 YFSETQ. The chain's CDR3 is CASRPYLNTEAFF.

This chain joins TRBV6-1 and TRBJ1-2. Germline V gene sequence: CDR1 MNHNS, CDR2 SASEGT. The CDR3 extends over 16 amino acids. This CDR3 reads CASSEYSGQGRDGYTF.

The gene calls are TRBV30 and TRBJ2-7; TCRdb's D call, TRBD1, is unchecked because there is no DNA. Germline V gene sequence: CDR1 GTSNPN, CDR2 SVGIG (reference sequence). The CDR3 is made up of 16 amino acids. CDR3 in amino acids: CAWGGFGQESSYEQYF. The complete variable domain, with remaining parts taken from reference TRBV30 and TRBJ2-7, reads SQTIHQWPATLVQPVGSPLSLECTVEGTSNPNLYWYRQAAGRGLQLLFYSVGIGQISSEVPQNLSASRPQDRQFILSSKKLLLSDSGFYLCAWGGFGQESSYEQYFGPGTRLTVT.

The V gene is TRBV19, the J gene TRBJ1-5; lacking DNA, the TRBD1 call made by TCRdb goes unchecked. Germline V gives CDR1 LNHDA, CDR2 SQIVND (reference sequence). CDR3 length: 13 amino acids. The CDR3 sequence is CASSRGLNQPQHF.

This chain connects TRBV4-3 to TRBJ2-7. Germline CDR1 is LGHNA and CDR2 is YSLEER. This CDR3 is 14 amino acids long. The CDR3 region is CASSQVYKSYEQYF.

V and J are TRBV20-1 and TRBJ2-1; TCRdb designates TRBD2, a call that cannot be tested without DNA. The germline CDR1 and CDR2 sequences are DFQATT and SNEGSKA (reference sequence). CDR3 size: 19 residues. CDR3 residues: CSARSRTSGRTGSYNEQFF.

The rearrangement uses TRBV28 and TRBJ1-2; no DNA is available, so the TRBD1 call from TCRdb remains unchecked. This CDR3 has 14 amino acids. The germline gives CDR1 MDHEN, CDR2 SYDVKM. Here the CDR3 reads CASSLLGDPYGYTF.

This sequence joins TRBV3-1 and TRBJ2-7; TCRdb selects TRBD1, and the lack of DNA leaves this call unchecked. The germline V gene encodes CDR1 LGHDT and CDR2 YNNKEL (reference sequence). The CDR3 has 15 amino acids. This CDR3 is CASSPHGQGRYEQYF.

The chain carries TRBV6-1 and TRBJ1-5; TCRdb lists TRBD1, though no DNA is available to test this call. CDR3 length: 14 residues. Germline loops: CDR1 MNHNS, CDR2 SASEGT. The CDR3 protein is CASSRNRENQPQHF.

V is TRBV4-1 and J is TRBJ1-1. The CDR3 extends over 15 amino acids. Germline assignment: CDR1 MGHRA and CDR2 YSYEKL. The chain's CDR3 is CASSQEAREGTEAFF.

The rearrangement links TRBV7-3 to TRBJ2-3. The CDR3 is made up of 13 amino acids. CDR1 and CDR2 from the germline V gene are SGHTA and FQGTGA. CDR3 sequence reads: CASSPAATDTQYF.

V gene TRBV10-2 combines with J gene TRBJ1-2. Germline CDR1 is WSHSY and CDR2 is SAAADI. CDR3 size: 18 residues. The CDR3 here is CASSENNVIREVGYGYTF.

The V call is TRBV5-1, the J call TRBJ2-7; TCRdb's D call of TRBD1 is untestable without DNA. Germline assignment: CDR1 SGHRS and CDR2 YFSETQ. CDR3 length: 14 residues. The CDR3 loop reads CASSLEWGPSEQYF.

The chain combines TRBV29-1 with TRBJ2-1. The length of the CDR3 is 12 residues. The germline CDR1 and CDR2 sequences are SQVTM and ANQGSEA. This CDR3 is CSVEWVSHEQFF.

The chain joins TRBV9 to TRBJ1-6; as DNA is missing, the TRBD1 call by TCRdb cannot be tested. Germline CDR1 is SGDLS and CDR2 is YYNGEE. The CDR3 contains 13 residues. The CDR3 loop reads CASSGGGLRPLHF.